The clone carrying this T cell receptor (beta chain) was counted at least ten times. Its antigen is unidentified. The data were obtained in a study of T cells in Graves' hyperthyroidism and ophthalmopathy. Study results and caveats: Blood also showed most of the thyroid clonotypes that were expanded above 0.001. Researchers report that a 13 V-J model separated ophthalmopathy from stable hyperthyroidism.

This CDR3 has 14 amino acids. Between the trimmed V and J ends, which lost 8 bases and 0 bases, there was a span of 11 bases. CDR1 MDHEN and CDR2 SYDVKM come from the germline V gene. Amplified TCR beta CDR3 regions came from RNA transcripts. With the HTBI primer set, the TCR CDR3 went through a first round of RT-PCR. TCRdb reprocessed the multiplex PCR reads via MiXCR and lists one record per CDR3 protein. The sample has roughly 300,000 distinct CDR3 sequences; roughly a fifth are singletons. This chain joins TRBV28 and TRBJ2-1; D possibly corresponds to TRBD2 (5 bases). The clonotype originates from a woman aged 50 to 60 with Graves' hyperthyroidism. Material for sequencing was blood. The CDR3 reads CASVGSASYNEQFF. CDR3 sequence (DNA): TGTGCCAGCGTGGGGAGCGCCTCCTACAATGAGCAGTTCTTC. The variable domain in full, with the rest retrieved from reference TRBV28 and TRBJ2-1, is DVKVTQSSRYLVKRTGEKVFLECVQDMDHENMFWYRQDPGLGLRLIYFSYDVKMKEKGDIPEGYSVSREKKERFSLILESASTNQTSMYLCASVGSASYNEQFFGPGTRLTVL.